This note documents a single T cell receptor (beta chain) sequence. The record originates from a study of CD8 T cells in Susac syndrome. Sequencing of TCR beta was performed on blood CD8+ and CD4+ T cells. The multiple sclerosis controls, all treatment-naive patients, had relapsing-remitting disease that was stable or active. The TEMRA cells underwent FACS enrichment, while the CD8+ and CD4+ T cells underwent negative isolation. The CDR3 loop spans 16 amino acids. V shed 7 bases and J 4 bases; nucleotides not matched to a gene: 13. Germline V gene data show CDR1 as MNHEY and CDR2 as SVGEGT. Reverse transcription of about 0.5 to 1 ug RNA was carried out with random hexamers. A multiplex approach, immunoSEQ multiplex PCR, amplified TCR beta CDR3 across 54 Vbeta and 13 Jbeta. TCRdb called the immunoSEQ multiplex PCR reads again in MiXCR, with one record for every CDR3 protein. The sample contains a few hundred thousand distinct CDR3 sequences, just over 90% of which appear only once.

The source material was CD4+ T cells from PBMCs. The TCR was taken from a human donor with multiple sclerosis. This chain connects TRBV6-2 or TRBV6-3 to TRBJ2-1, with 7 positions matching TRBD2. CDR3 sequence: CASTKGWLADYNEQFF. CDR3 bases: TGTGCCAGCACCAAGGGTTGGCTAGCGGATTACAATGAGCAGTTCTTC.